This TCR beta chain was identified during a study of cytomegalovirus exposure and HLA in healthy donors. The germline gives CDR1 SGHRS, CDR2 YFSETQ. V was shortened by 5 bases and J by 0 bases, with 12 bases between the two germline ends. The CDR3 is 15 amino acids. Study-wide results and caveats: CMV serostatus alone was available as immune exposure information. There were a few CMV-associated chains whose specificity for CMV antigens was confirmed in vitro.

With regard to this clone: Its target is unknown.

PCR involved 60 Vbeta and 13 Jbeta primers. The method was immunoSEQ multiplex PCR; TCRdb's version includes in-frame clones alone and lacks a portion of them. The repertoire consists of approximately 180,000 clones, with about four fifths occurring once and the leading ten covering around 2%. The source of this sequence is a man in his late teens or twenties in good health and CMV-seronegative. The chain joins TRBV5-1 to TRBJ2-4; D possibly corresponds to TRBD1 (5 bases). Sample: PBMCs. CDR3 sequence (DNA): TGCGCCAGCAGTCAGGGTTTGTTAGCCAAAAACATTCAGTACTTC. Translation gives CASSQGLLAKNIQYF.